The rows below give T cell receptor beta chains drawn from one sample of a study of T-cell memory formation after mild COVID-19. TCRdb recomputed calls from the 5' RACE reads with MiXCR, one row per CDR3 protein. The sample carries fewer than 350,000 distinct CDR3 sequences, roughly 15% recorded once. The sequenced material came from PBMCs or a T cell subset sorted from them (not recorded which). These receptors originate from a man aged 18-30 years who had mild COVID-19 (a few samples of this study predate the infection). Cell type and time point are not known. CDR3s include the opening cysteine and the closing phenylalanine or tryptophan. A D gene is named only where the DNA matches it firmly. Where a row states a size, it is once, few, many or the class of an expanded clone; other rows omit it.

j_gene	abundance	d_gene	v_gene	CDR3aa	CDR3nt
TRBJ1-2	.	TRBD1	TRBV14	CARDVQGDGYTF	TGTGCCAGGGATGTCCAGGGGGATGGCTACACCTTC
TRBJ1-5	.	.	TRBV2	CASSEGHPEAAQHF	TGTGCCAGCAGTGAAGGGCACCCCGAAGCGGCCCAGCATTTT
TRBJ1-5	.	TRBD1	TRBV7-8	CASSMDRLDQPQHF	TGTGCCAGCAGCATGGACAGGTTGGACCAGCCCCAGCATTTT
TRBJ1-2	few	.	TRBV20-1	CSAGPRGIDGYTF	TGCAGTGCTGGACCGAGGGGTATCGATGGCTACACCTTC
TRBJ1-5	few	TRBD1	TRBV20-1	CSATTGQGHQPQHF	TGCAGTGCCACGACGGGACAGGGCCATCAGCCCCAGCATTTT
TRBJ1-2	.	.	TRBV5-5	CASSSWDHLKTNYGYTF	TGTGCCAGCAGCTCCTGGGACCACCTAAAGACTAACTATGGCTACACCTTC
TRBJ1-2	once	.	TRBV4-2	CASSHPHMQANYGYTF	TGTGCCAGCAGCCACCCCCACATGCAGGCTAACTATGGCTACACCTTC
TRBJ1-5	few	TRBD1	TRBV7-2	CASSPETGGRYSNQPQHF	TGTGCCAGCAGCCCAGAGACAGGGGGCCGATATAGCAATCAGCCCCAGCATTTT
TRBJ1-5	few	.	TRBV12-3/TRBV12-4	CASAGQQANQPQHF	TGTGCCAGCGCAGGTCAACAGGCGAATCAGCCCCAGCATTTT
TRBJ2-1	.	.	TRBV4-1	CASSQASTRGVSYNEQFF	TGCGCCAGCAGCCAAGCCAGCACCCGTGGTGTTTCGTACAATGAGCAGTTCTTC
TRBJ2-7	few	.	TRBV21-1	CASSPRGGHEQYF	TGTGCCAGCAGCCCCCGGGGGGGCCACGAGCAGTACTTC
TRBJ2-2	few	TRBD1	TRBV12-3/TRBV12-4	CASSLLAGGFTGELFF	TGTGCCAGCAGTTTATTGGCAGGGGGTTTCACCGGGGAGCTGTTTTTT